The 28 T cell receptor beta chains presented below share a single source sample, sequenced in a study of Graves' ophthalmopathy and Graves' hyperthyroidism. The sequenced template was RNA, covering the TCR beta CDR3 region. First-round RT-PCR relied on HTBI primers, and a second-round multiplex PCR came next. TCRdb ran MiXCR on the multiplex PCR reads and lists one entry per CDR3 protein. The table has 560,000 or so distinct CDR3 sequences, roughly 39% seen once. The sequenced sample consisted of peripheral blood or thyroid tissue (not recorded which). Receptors originate from an adult man with Graves' hyperthyroidism.

This clonotype has a count of ten or more. The chain carries TRBV7-2 and TRBJ1-2; D call uncertain. Germline CDR1 SGHTA, CDR2 FQGNSA. The CDR3 length is 15 residues. V was cut by 2 bases and J by 2 bases, with 12 bases left in between. The CDR3 DNA reads as TGTGCCAGCAGCTTAACTGGAGCCAAGAACTATGGCTACACCTTC. Translating it yields CASSLTGAKNYGYTF.

CDR3 amino acids: CASSLAGHWSSGANVLTF. The CDR3 nucleotides are TGTGCCAGCAGCTTGGCGGGACATTGGAGCTCTGGGGCCAACGTCCTGACTTTC. The rearrangement links TRBV5-4 to TRBJ2-6; tentative D call: TRBD1 (6 bases). Per the germline V gene, CDR1 is SGHNT and CDR2 is YYREEE (reference sequence). CDR3 length: 18 amino acids. The ends were cut back, 0 bases at V and 0 bases at J, with 13 bases in the middle.

A note on this clonotype: Possible read error: a much larger clone is one base away. The genes are TRBV20-1 and TRBJ2-5, with D tentatively TRBD1 or TRBD2 (5 bases each). CDR3 length equals 13 residues. Between the trimmed V and J ends, which lost 3 bases and 5 bases, there was a span of 13 bases. From germline, CDR1 is DFQATT and CDR2 SNEGSKA (reference sequence). The CDR3 DNA reads as TGCAGTGCTAGCGAGGGGAGTGGGGAGACCCAGTACTTC. It translates to CSASEGSGETQYF.

This clonotype occurred many times. V usage is TRBV24-1 and J usage is TRBJ1-5; D is uncertain. From germline, CDR1 is KGHDR and CDR2 SFDVKD. With 4 bases removed from V and 3 bases from J, the gap between germline ends came to 9 bases. This CDR3 spans 14 amino acids. CDR3 nucleotides: TGTGCCACCAGTGACCCCGGGCCCAATCAGCCCCAGCATTTT. Protein sequence: CATSDPGPNQPQHF.

This clonotype has only a few counts. The chain recombines TRBV19 with TRBJ1-6; possible D gene TRBD1, 6 bases. V was clipped by 3 bases and J by 8 bases, with 8 bases between them. The CDR3 has 13 amino acids. Per the germline V gene, CDR1 is LNHDA and CDR2 is SQIVND (reference sequence). The CDR3 spells CASSIRGYSPLHF. The CDR3 DNA follows: TGTGCCAGTAGTATTAGGGGGTATTCACCCCTCCACTTT.

On this clonotype: Given the absence of the conserved phenylalanine or tryptophan at the CDR3 end, a read error is likely. This chain links TRBV7-9 with TRBJ2-2; 7 bases match TRBD2. The CDR3 loop spans 17 amino acids. The V segment lost 2 bases and the J segment 7 bases; nucleotides outside the gene matches: 13. CDR1 is SEHNR, CDR2 FQNEAQ, per germline (reference sequence). CDR3 protein: CASSLTVSGRRNGELFS. The CDR3 DNA reads as TGTGCCAGCAGCTTAACCGTTAGCGGGCGAAGAAACGGGGAGCTGTTTTCT.

This clonotype was found many times. J is TRBJ1-1 and V is TRBV6-5; D call uncertain. Trimming removed 8 bases at V and 5 bases at J, with 9 bases between. Germline CDR1 MNHEY, CDR2 SVGAGI. The CDR3 spans 11 residues. CDR3 region: CASVLGTEAFF. CDR3 DNA sequence: TGTGCCAGCGTGCTGGGGACTGAAGCTTTCTTT.

This clonotype was seen repeatedly, ten times or more. The chain recombines TRBV9 with TRBJ1-4; TRBD1 aligns across 7 bases. Germline loops: CDR1 SGDLS, CDR2 YYNGEE. V was clipped by 3 bases and J by 4 bases; unmatched bases: 6. The CDR3 is made up of 15 amino acids. CDR3 loop: CASSARDSLNEKLFF. The CDR3 region has the DNA TGTGCCAGCAGCGCGCGGGACAGTCTTAATGAAAAACTGTTTTTT.

This chain uses TRBV5-5 with TRBJ2-7; D possibly corresponds to TRBD2 (7 bases). The V gene's germline CDR1 is SGHKS and CDR2 YYEKEE (reference sequence). The CDR3 contains 14 residues. V shed 3 bases and J shed 2 bases, with 12 bases lying between them. The CDR3 region is CASSSRGAPYEQYF. The CDR3 nucleotides read TGTGCCAGCAGCTCCCGGGGGGCCCCCTACGAGCAGTACTTC. The full variable domain, rest sourced from reference TRBV5-5 and TRBJ2-7, is DAGVTQSPTHLIKTRGQQVTLRCSPISGHKSVSWYQQVLGQGPQFIFQYYEKEERGRGNFPDRFSARQFPNYSSELNVNALLLGDSALYLCASSSRGAPYEQYFGPGTRLTVT.

The chain is built from TRBV29-1 and TRBJ2-5; possibly TRBD1 for D (6 bases). Trimming removed 8 bases at V and 5 bases at J, with 21 bases between. The V gene's germline CDR1 is SQVTM and CDR2 ANQGSEA. The CDR3 contains 14 residues. The CDR3 sequence is CSSPTPGQRETQYF. CDR3 nucleotides: TGCAGCTCACCAACGCCGGGACAAAGGGAGACCCAGTACTTC.

This clonotype was detected many times. The rearrangement joins TRBV6-5 to TRBJ1-1; D is uncertain. The CDR3 has 15 residues. Germline V lookup: CDR1 MNHEY, CDR2 SVGAGI. Between the trimmed V and J ends, which lost 2 bases and 3 bases, there was a span of 13 bases. CDR3 residues: CASSYDGPRDTEAFF. DNA for the CDR3: TGTGCCAGCAGTTACGATGGGCCGCGAGACACTGAAGCTTTCTTT.

This rearrangement joins TRBV7-3 to TRBJ1-4; the match to TRBD1 covers 9 bases. The J call may be mistaken, given a closer DNA end match to TRBJ2-2. Germline V lookup: CDR1 SGHTA, CDR2 FQGTGA. This CDR3 has 17 amino acids. CDR3 residues: CASSFNTGTGRSGELFF. Written as DNA, the CDR3 is TGTGCCAGCAGTTTTAATACCGGGACAGGGAGGTCCGGGGAGCTGTTTTTT.

The CDR3 DNA sequence: TGCAGTGCCAGCTCACCGGGAGACAGGGGGCGACCTAAGTACTTC. Its translation is CSASSPGDRGRPKYF. The rearrangement joins TRBV20-1 to TRBJ2-7; 10 nucleotides align to TRBD1. Germline CDR1 reads DFQATT; CDR2 reads SNEGSKA (reference sequence). V trimming: 6 bases; J trimming: 11 bases; junction bases outside the gene matches: 19. This CDR3 region has 15 residues.

The chain carries TRBV10-3 and TRBJ1-2; 9 bases fit TRBD1. The CDR3 is 13 amino acids. With V trimmed by 6 bases and J by 7 bases, 6 bases remained unmatched. In germline, CDR1 is ENHRY, CDR2 SYGVKD. CDR3 region: CAIREDRGSGYTF. The CDR3 DNA reads as TGTGCCATCAGGGAGGACAGGGGCTCTGGCTACACCTTC.

There are a few counts of this clonotype. V is TRBV24-1 and J is TRBJ2-6; D is tentatively TRBD1 or TRBD2 (6 bases each). V lost 11 bases and J 3 bases, leaving 25 bases between the germline ends. The CDR3 has 18 amino acids. In germline, CDR1 is KGHDR, CDR2 SFDVKD. CDR3 sequence (DNA): TGTGCCAGCAGGACGGGGGCGAGGGGGGCACGTGGGGCCAACGTCCTGACTTTC. Translated, it gives CASRTGARGARGANVLTF.

This chain links TRBV29-1 with TRBJ1-2; 10 positions agree with TRBD1. The CDR3 is 13 amino acids. Germline V gives CDR1 SQVTM, CDR2 ANQGSEA. After removal of 6 bases from V and 8 bases from J, the junction contained 9 bases not matched to a gene. CDR3 sequence reads: CSVDRDRGWGYTF. The CDR3 DNA is TGCAGCGTCGACCGGGACAGGGGTTGGGGCTACACCTTC.

CDR3 DNA sequence: TGTGCCAGCAGACCCCCGGCAGCCTACGAGCAGTACTTC. Protein product: CASRPPAAYEQYF. The rearrangement links TRBV7-3 to TRBJ2-7; D gene uncertain. Germline CDR1 reads SGHTA; CDR2 reads FQGTGA. The CDR3 is made up of 13 amino acids. V was pared by 6 bases and J by 2 bases, with 11 bases between. Full variable domain (missing parts from reference TRBV7-3 and TRBJ2-7): GAGVSQTPSNKVTEKGKYVELRCDPISGHTALYWYRQSLGQGPEFLIYFQGTGAADDSGLPNDRFFAVRPEGSVSTLKIQRTERGDSAVYLCASRPPAAYEQYFGPGTRLTVT.

The V call is TRBV7-2, the J call TRBJ1-1, with D uncertain. The V end lost 4 bases, the J end lost 5 bases, and 17 bases lay between the germline ends. The CDR3 contains 15 residues. CDR1 is SGHTA, CDR2 FQGNSA, per germline. The CDR3 coding sequence is TGTGCCAGCAGCTCCCTGGGCGTACCCGGGACTGAAGCTTTCTTT. Protein product: CASSSLGVPGTEAFF.

This rearrangement joins TRBV20-1 to TRBJ1-1; no definite D call. This CDR3 is 13 amino acids long. Trimming shortened V by 2 bases and J by 0 bases, and 7 bases separated the two germline ends. Germline CDR1 and CDR2: DFQATT and SNEGSKA (reference sequence). CDR3 residues: CSARSGLNTEAFF. CDR3 nucleotides: TGCAGTGCTAGATCGGGTCTGAACACTGAAGCTTTCTTT.

V usage is TRBV20-1 and J usage is TRBJ1-6; D possibly corresponds to TRBD1 (6 bases). Germline CDR1 reads DFQATT; CDR2 reads SNEGSKA (reference sequence). Trimming took 3 bases from V and 2 from J, leaving 14 bases between them. This CDR3 comprises 16 residues. CDR3 in amino acids: CSARRGRRAYNSPLHF. The CDR3 nucleotides read TGCAGTGCTAGGAGGGGGAGGAGAGCCTATAATTCACCCCTCCACTTT.

This clonotype was observed many times. This sequence joins TRBV2 and TRBJ2-7; D is undetermined. CDR3 length: 12 residues. Trimming removed 7 bases from V and 0 bases from J, with 7 bases in between. Germline lookup yields CDR1 SNHLY and CDR2 FYNNEI. CDR3 loop: CASIGSSYEQYF. CDR3 sequence (DNA): TGTGCCAGCATAGGCAGCTCCTACGAGCAGTACTTC.

About this clonotype itself: It may be a read error: a sequence one base away is much more abundant. The chain combines TRBV7-9 with TRBJ2-5, with 13 bases lining up with TRBD2. CDR1 is SEHNR, CDR2 FQNEAQ, per germline (reference sequence). The CDR3 totals 15 residues. The CDR3 DNA reads as TGTGCCGGCAGCTCACGGACTAGCGGGAGTGAGACCCAGTACTTC. Protein product: CAGSSRTSGSETQYF.

This clonotype was seen only a few times. The chain's CDR3 is CASSSGQGLGEQYF. In DNA form, the CDR3 reads TGTGCCAGCAGTTCAGGACAGGGACTAGGTGAGCAGTACTTC. The chain combines TRBV12-3 or TRBV12-4 with TRBJ2-7; D assignment may be TRBD1 or TRBD2 (8 bases each). V was cut by 4 bases and J by 7 bases, with 17 bases left in between. The CDR3 covers 14 residues.

This clonotype showed up just a few times. CDR3: CASSGIGTDTQYF. As DNA, the CDR3 is TGCGCCAGCAGTGGTATAGGCACAGATACGCAGTATTTT. The chain uses TRBV10-1 and TRBJ2-3; D is ambiguous. Germline lookup yields CDR1 WNHNN and CDR2 SYGVQD (reference sequence). This CDR3 is 13 amino acids long. Between the trimmed V and J ends, which lost 4 bases and 1 base, there was a span of 6 bases.

This clonotype showed up many times. The CDR3 DNA is TGCGCCAGCAGCTTGTTAGGGGGCAGGACTGAAGCTTTCTTT. Its protein is CASSLLGGRTEAFF. The chain couples TRBV5-1 to TRBJ1-1; 7 bases match TRBD1. The length of the CDR3 is 14 residues. Germline V gives CDR1 SGHRS, CDR2 YFSETQ. Unmatched junction bases numbered 5, after V lost 1 base and J lost 5 bases.

This clonotype showed up many times. The rearrangement joins TRBV25-1 to TRBJ2-7; D not certain. The CDR3 is made up of 11 amino acids. Germline-derived CDR1 and CDR2 are MGHDK and SYGVNS. The ends were cut back, 4 bases at V and 5 bases at J, with 6 bases in the middle. CDR3 sequence: CASSAHHEQYF. The CDR3 DNA sequence: TGTGCCAGCAGTGCCCATCACGAGCAGTACTTC.

V and J are TRBV10-3 and TRBJ2-3; D unresolved. Deletions cut 3 bases from V and 0 bases from J, with 7 bases between. Germline loops: CDR1 ENHRY, CDR2 SYGVKD. CDR3 size: 14 residues. For the CDR3, the DNA is TGTGCCATCAGTGATGAAAGGAGCACAGATACGCAGTATTTT. The encoded protein is CAISDERSTDTQYF.

This clonotype was detected only a few times. This chain links TRBV20-1 with TRBJ1-1; 8 nucleotides match TRBD1. CDR1 DFQATT and CDR2 SNEGSKA come from the germline V gene (reference sequence). The CDR3 consists of 12 residues. The CDR3 spells CRPGQGDTEAFF. The CDR3 DNA reads TGCAGACCCGGACAGGGCGACACTGAAGCTTTCTTT.